The 11 T cell receptor beta chains reported below all come from one sample, sequenced in a study of T-cell reconstitution after alpha-beta-depleted transplantation in children. The authors prepared the TCRbeta library with unique molecular identifiers. TCRdb reprocessed the PCR reads with MiXCR, giving one entry per CDR3 protein. This table holds approximately 9,000 distinct CDR3 sequences, 17% found once. This specimen was PBMCs, mostly from graft donor cells, taken 60 days after TCRalphabeta/CD19-depleted stem cell transplant. These receptors all stem from a girl under three years old who had a stem cell transplant for combined immunodeficiency, so the T cells may come from the graft donor.

This clonotype is a singleton in its sample. This chain uses TRBV7-3 with TRBJ2-3; 10 positions match TRBD2. This CDR3 contains 16 residues. V was clipped by 1 base and J by 4 bases; unmatched bases: 5. Looked up from germline, CDR1 is SGHTA and CDR2 is FQGTGA. CDR3 in amino acids: CASSLSRSGGADTQYF. The CDR3 bases are TGTGCCAGCAGCTTAAGTAGGAGCGGGGGGGCAGATACGCAGTATTTT. Full variable domain (missing parts from reference TRBV7-3 and TRBJ2-3): GAGVSQTPSNKVTEKGKYVELRCDPISGHTALYWYRQSLGQGPEFLIYFQGTGAADDSGLPNDRFFAVRPEGSVSTLKIQRTERGDSAVYLCASSLSRSGGADTQYFGPGTRLTVL.

The CDR3 sequence: CASSLEGATEAFF. Written as DNA, the CDR3 is TGTGCCAGCAGCTTAGAGGGGGCCACTGAAGCTTTCTTT. J is TRBJ1-1 and V is TRBV11-2, with a tentative D call TRBD1 (6 bases). This CDR3 has 13 amino acids. With 0 bases removed from V and 4 bases from J, the gap between germline ends came to 6 bases. Germline V gene sequence: CDR1 SGHAT, CDR2 FQNNGV.

This clonotype was detected ten times or more. The chain recombines TRBV6-6 with TRBJ2-3, with D maybe TRBD1 (5 bases). The CDR3 sequence is 16 residues long. From germline, CDR1 is MNHNY and CDR2 SVGAGI (reference sequence). The germline V and J ends were trimmed by 2 bases and 5 bases, with 17 bases remaining between them. CDR3 sequence reads: CASSYPQVGEIDTQYF. The CDR3 DNA reads as TGTGCCAGCAGTTACCCCCAAGTAGGGGAAATAGATACGCAGTATTTT.

This clonotype was detected a few times. The gene calls are TRBV28 and TRBJ2-1, with D maybe TRBD2 (5 bases). This CDR3 contains 14 residues. The germline gives CDR1 MDHEN, CDR2 SYDVKM. The V end lost 8 bases, the J end lost 0 bases, and 11 bases lay between the germline ends. The CDR3 is CASGGWDSYNEQFF. The CDR3 coding sequence is TGTGCCAGCGGCGGGTGGGACTCCTACAATGAGCAGTTCTTC.

V and J are TRBV7-2 and TRBJ2-5, with 10 bases matching TRBD2. After removal of 0 bases from V and 7 bases from J, the junction contained 11 bases not matched to a gene. CDR3 size: 17 residues. Germline lookup yields CDR1 SGHTA and CDR2 FQGNSA. CDR3 residues: CASSLAGGTSVQPTQYF. CDR3 sequence (DNA): TGTGCCAGCAGCTTAGCAGGCGGGACTAGCGTACAACCGACCCAGTACTTC.

The chain couples TRBV7-9 to TRBJ2-7; D call uncertain. The CDR3 has 14 residues. Germline V lookup: CDR1 SEHNR, CDR2 FQNEAQ (reference sequence). V was trimmed by 3 bases and J by 2 bases, leaving 11 bases between them. This CDR3 is CASSFPGPTYEQYF. CDR3 coding DNA: TGTGCCAGCAGCTTCCCCGGCCCAACCTACGAGCAGTACTTC.

The chain recombines TRBV4-3 with TRBJ1-2; D is ambiguous. This CDR3 comprises 15 residues. Germline CDR1 is LGHNA and CDR2 is YSLEER. V lost 0 bases and J 0 bases, leaving 8 bases between the germline ends. The CDR3 DNA sequence: TGCGCCAGCAGCCAAGATGTGGCACCTAACTATGGCTACACCTTC. It yields the protein CASSQDVAPNYGYTF.

This clonotype was seen many times. The genes are TRBV29-1 and TRBJ1-2, with TRBD1 identical over 10 bases. The CDR3 runs 15 residues. V trimming: 4 bases; J trimming: 8 bases; junction bases outside the gene matches: 13. Germline CDR1 is SQVTM and CDR2 is ANQGSEA. The CDR3 bases are TGCAGCGTTGGGGTGACAGGGGGCGCACGCGAAGGCTACACCTTC. Protein sequence: CSVGVTGGAREGYTF.

In this sample, this clonotype turned up a few times. The chain is built from TRBV20-1 and TRBJ1-2; D not certain. This CDR3 contains 13 residues. Trimming stripped 6 bases from V and 8 bases from J, with 19 bases between. Germline CDR1 is DFQATT and CDR2 is SNEGSKA (reference sequence). This CDR3 is CSATTDIKKGYTF. In DNA form, the CDR3 reads TGCAGTGCAACCACCGACATAAAGAAAGGCTACACCTTC.

This clonotype was recorded at least ten times. J is TRBJ2-3 and V is TRBV20-1, with TRBD2 matching 7 bases. Germline V gene data show CDR1 as DFQATT and CDR2 as SNEGSKA (reference sequence). There are 13 residues in the CDR3. The V segment lost 6 bases and the J segment 7 bases; nucleotides outside the gene matches: 10. The CDR3 bases are TGCAGTGCCAACGTACTAGCGCGAAATACGCAGTATTTT. Amino acids: CSANVLARNTQYF.

At least ten counts were recorded for this clonotype. V usage is TRBV20-1 and J usage is TRBJ1-1; no clear D gene. Trimming shortened V by 0 bases and J by 3 bases, and 14 bases separated the two germline ends. Germline-derived CDR1 and CDR2 are DFQATT and SNEGSKA (reference sequence). CDR3 size: 15 residues. The CDR3 spells CSAREVAPVDTEAFF. In nucleotides, the CDR3 is TGCAGTGCTAGAGAGGTTGCGCCAGTCGACACTGAAGCTTTCTTT.